The next 23 T cell receptor beta chains were all read from a single sample in a study of shared clonotypes between healthy human individuals. Some clones are missing from TCRdb's copy, which holds only in-frame ones; the method was immunoSEQ multiplex PCR. The profile shows around 700,000 clones, 72% of them singletons. The specimen sequenced was memory CD4+ T cells sorted from blood. Stated subset: CD45RA-negative fraction. Source of these receptors: a woman younger than 45 in good health.

This sequence joins TRBV7-9 and TRBJ1-3; no clear D. V lost 2 bases and J lost 0, with 11 bases in between. From germline, CDR1 is SEHNR and CDR2 FQNEAQ (reference sequence). The CDR3 consists of 16 residues. CDR3 sequence reads: CASSLSNVHSGNTIYF. CDR3 coding DNA: TGTGCCAGCAGCTTATCGAACGTCCACTCTGGAAACACCATATATTTT.

The V gene is TRBV18, the J gene TRBJ2-7; 12 bases line up with TRBD2. CDR3 length: 16 amino acids. The germline V gene encodes CDR1 KGHSH and CDR2 LQKENI. After removal of 2 bases from V and 4 bases from J, the junction contained 6 bases not matched to a gene. CDR3 amino acids: CASSPRLAGVIYEQYF. The CDR3 DNA is TGTGCCAGCTCACCAAGACTAGCGGGAGTTATTTACGAGCAGTACTTC. Based on the CDR3 plus reference TRBV18 and TRBJ2-7, the full variable domain is NAGVMQNPRHLVRRRGQEARLRCSPMKGHSHVYWYRQLPEEGLKFMVYLQKENIIDESGMPKERFSAEFPKEGPSILRIQQVVRGDSAAYFCASSPRLAGVIYEQYFGPGTRLTVT.

Concerning this clone itself: At the DNA level, this CDR3 is encoded by other sequences in the same sample as well. The chain has TRBV27 and TRBJ2-3, with D unclear. Germline lookup yields CDR1 MNHEY and CDR2 SMNVEV (reference sequence). The CDR3 totals 14 residues. The V end was cut by 2 bases, the J end by 5 bases, with 11 bases between. The CDR3 bases are TGTGCCAGCAGTTTAAGGGATTTGAAAGATACGCAGTATTTT. This translates into CASSLRDLKDTQYF.

This clone was counted a few times. With a much larger clone just one base away, this may be a read error. Other DNA sequences in the sample encode the same CDR3. The gene calls are TRBV7-2 and TRBJ2-1; D remains ambiguous. CDR3 length: 14 amino acids. Germline values: CDR1 SGHTA, CDR2 FQGNSA. V was cut by 1 base and J by 1 base, with 5 bases left in between. As DNA, the CDR3 is TGTGCCAGCAGCTTAGACAGTTCCTACAATGAGCAGTTCTTC. Its translation is CASSLDSSYNEQFF.

The rearrangement uses TRBV27 and TRBJ1-5, with D hard to call. The V gene lost 5 bases and the J gene lost 4 bases, with 18 bases spanning the gap. Germline loops: CDR1 MNHEY, CDR2 SMNVEV (reference sequence). The CDR3 runs 16 residues. CDR3 sequence: CASSNKRPHDNQPQHF. For the CDR3, the DNA is TGTGCCAGCAGTAACAAACGACCTCACGATAATCAGCCCCAGCATTTT.

The rearrangement uses TRBV5-1 and TRBJ1-1; TRBD1 is a possible D gene (5 bases). The CDR3 is made up of 15 amino acids. Germline assignment: CDR1 SGHRS and CDR2 YFSETQ. The V end was cut by 4 bases, the J end by 3 bases, with 16 bases between. Written as DNA, the CDR3 is TGCGCCAGCAGCCCAGGGAGGGAGCGGGACACTGAAGCTTTCTTT. The encoded protein is CASSPGRERDTEAFF.

The chain couples TRBV28 to TRBJ2-7; TRBD1 agrees at 12 bases. The CDR3 consists of 13 residues. Germline V lookup: CDR1 MDHEN, CDR2 SYDVKM. CDR3 sequence: CANRDRGPYEQYF. The CDR3 DNA reads TGTGCAAACCGGGACAGGGGGCCCTACGAGCAGTACTTC.

This sequence joins TRBV5-4 and TRBJ1-1; D perhaps matches TRBD1 (5 bases). V shed 4 bases and J shed 1 base, with 14 bases lying between them. The CDR3 spans 15 residues. Germline loops: CDR1 SGHNT, CDR2 YYREEE (reference sequence). The CDR3 loop is CASSHDRKPNTEAFF. The CDR3 region has the DNA TGTGCCAGCAGCCATGACAGAAAACCGAACACTGAAGCTTTCTTT.

J is TRBJ1-5 and V is TRBV4-1, with D perhaps TRBD1 (5 bases). Germline values: CDR1 MGHRA, CDR2 YSYEKL. The germline V and J ends were trimmed by 4 bases and 6 bases, with 16 bases remaining between them. There are 15 residues in the CDR3. In DNA, the CDR3 is TGCGCCAGCAGCCCCGGGTGGGGGGTCAGTCAGCCCCAGCATTTT. Protein sequence: CASSPGWGVSQPQHF.

V is TRBV6-6 and J is TRBJ2-7, with D uncertain. Germline assignment: CDR1 MNHNY and CDR2 SVGAGI (reference sequence). Trimming took 2 bases from V and 2 from J, leaving 10 bases between them. The CDR3 has 14 amino acids. CDR3 protein: CASSYDSLAYEQYF. DNA of the CDR3: TGTGCCAGCAGTTACGACTCCCTAGCCTACGAGCAGTACTTC.

The V call is TRBV2, the J call TRBJ2-1, with 13 nucleotides matching TRBD2. With V trimmed by 4 bases and J by 11 bases, 11 bases remained unmatched. CDR1 and CDR2 from the germline V gene are SNHLY and FYNNEI. CDR3 length: 16 amino acids. CDR3 region: CASSVQRLAGGGKQFF. The CDR3, as DNA: TGTGCCAGCAGTGTCCAGAGACTAGCGGGAGGTGGTAAGCAGTTCTTC.

The V gene is TRBV5-4, the J gene TRBJ2-5; 7 bases line up with TRBD1. V trimming: 0 bases; J trimming: 5 bases; junction bases outside the gene matches: 7. Germline V CDR1 and CDR2: SGHNT, YYREEE (reference sequence). This CDR3 region has 15 residues. CDR3 residues: CASSLVGGWSETQYF. In DNA form, the CDR3 reads TGTGCCAGCAGCTTGGTAGGGGGCTGGTCCGAGACCCAGTACTTC.

The chain recombines TRBV7-2 with TRBJ1-2, with D uncertain. V dropped 0 bases and J dropped 2 bases, with 4 bases sitting between them. CDR3 length equals 13 residues. Germline V lookup: CDR1 SGHTA, CDR2 FQGNSA. The CDR3 nucleotides read TGTGCCAGCAGCTTAGCCACGAACTATGGCTACACCTTC. Translating gives CASSLATNYGYTF.

The J gene is TRBJ2-7, the V gene TRBV4-1; 7 bases align to TRBD1. The CDR3 sequence is 13 residues long. Per germline, CDR1 MGHRA and CDR2 YSYEKL. The V segment lost 3 bases and the J segment 4 bases; nucleotides outside the gene matches: 3. The CDR3 DNA sequence: TGCGCCAGCAGCCACCCGACAGGGTACGAGCAGTACTTC. Amino acid sequence: CASSHPTGYEQYF.

The genes are TRBV10-3 and TRBJ2-3, with a possible D match to TRBD2 (5 bases). This CDR3 region has 15 residues. Germline CDR1 reads ENHRY; CDR2 reads SYGVKD. V dropped 3 bases and J dropped 4 bases, with 14 bases sitting between them. DNA for the CDR3: TGTGCCATCAGTGAAGGTCTAGCTCGCGCAGATACGCAGTATTTT. This codes for CAISEGLARADTQYF.

This rearrangement joins TRBV19 to TRBJ2-1; TRBD2 aligns across 13 bases. Germline V gene data show CDR1 as LNHDA and CDR2 as SQIVND (reference sequence). The CDR3 loop spans 16 amino acids. With 6 bases clipped from V and 3 bases from J, the junction kept 5 bases outside the gene matches. The CDR3 nucleotides read TGTGCCAGTAGCAAGACTAGCGGGAGGATCTACAATGAGCAGTTCTTC. It encodes CASSKTSGRIYNEQFF.

The rearrangement joins TRBV7-2 to TRBJ2-3; TRBD1 is a possible D gene (5 bases). Trimming shortened V by 4 bases and J by 2 bases, and 19 bases separated the two germline ends. The CDR3 contains 17 residues. Germline assignment: CDR1 SGHTA and CDR2 FQGNSA. The CDR3 DNA sequence: TGTGCCAGCAGCTCCCCCCGGGCTAAGACAGTCACAGATACGCAGTATTTT. It codes for CASSSPRAKTVTDTQYF. The full variable domain, with the rest looked up from reference TRBV7-2 and TRBJ2-3, is GAGVSQSPSNKVTEKGKDVELRCDPISGHTALYWYRQSLGQGLEFLIYFQGNSAPDKSGLPSDRFSAERTGGSVSTLTIQRTQQEDSAVYLCASSSPRAKTVTDTQYFGPGTRLTVL.

The V gene is TRBV28, the J gene TRBJ2-7, with D perhaps being TRBD1 or TRBD2 (5 bases each). This CDR3 spans 16 amino acids. V was shortened by 6 bases and J by 4 bases, with 22 bases between the two germline ends. Looked up from germline, CDR1 is MDHEN and CDR2 is SYDVKM. Here the CDR3 DNA reads TGTGCCAGCAGACCCCCGGCGGGTGGGAAGGGGTACGAGCAGTACTTC. Its protein is CASRPPAGGKGYEQYF.

Ten or more counts support this clone. This chain joins TRBV9 and TRBJ1-4, with 7 bases aligning to TRBD1. The V and J ends lost 1 base and 0 bases, in that order; junction bases with no gene match: 9. The germline V gene encodes CDR1 SGDLS and CDR2 YYNGEE. The CDR3 spans 18 residues. The CDR3 DNA follows: TGTGCCAGCAGCGTATCCCCAGGGGGGCTTGCAACTAATGAAAAACTGTTTTTT. It codes for CASSVSPGGLATNEKLFF.

V is TRBV28 and J is TRBJ2-7; 10 bases match TRBD1. The J segment lost 3 bases and the V segment lost 3 bases, leaving 2 bases of the junction unmatched. In germline, CDR1 is MDHEN, CDR2 SYDVKM. The CDR3 sequence is 14 residues long. CDR3 residues: CASSFGDRGYEQYF. The CDR3 region has the DNA TGTGCCAGCAGTTTTGGGGACAGGGGCTACGAGCAGTACTTC.

The chain employs TRBV5-1 and TRBJ2-5; tentatively, D is TRBD1 (6 bases). Trimming left V 0 bases short and J 2 bases short, with 14 bases between. The CDR3 sequence is 16 residues long. Germline V gives CDR1 SGHRS, CDR2 YFSETQ. Here the CDR3 DNA reads TGCGCCAGCAGCTTGGCCCTGGGGGCTTATCAAGAGACCCAGTACTTC. Encoded protein: CASSLALGAYQETQYF.

The V call is TRBV23-1, the J call TRBJ1-2; 8 nucleotides line up with TRBD1. TRBV23-1 is reported as an ORF; its role is uncertain. CDR3 length: 20 amino acids. V trimming: 1 base; J trimming: 3 bases; junction bases outside the gene matches: 19. The CDR3 DNA is TGCGCCAGCAGTCAATTCCCAACTTACCTAAAGACAGGGGTACACTATGGCTACACCTTC. It yields the protein CASSQFPTYLKTGVHYGYTF.

The V gene is TRBV28, the J gene TRBJ2-2, with 7 bases identical to TRBD2. Germline V gene data show CDR1 as MDHEN and CDR2 as SYDVKM. The junction had 14 bases not matched to a gene; V was cut back by 2 bases and J by 5 bases. This CDR3 has 18 residues. The CDR3 protein is CASSLPPWTRKKTGELFF. DNA for the CDR3: TGTGCCAGCAGTTTACCCCCATGGACTAGAAAGAAGACCGGGGAGCTGTTTTTT.